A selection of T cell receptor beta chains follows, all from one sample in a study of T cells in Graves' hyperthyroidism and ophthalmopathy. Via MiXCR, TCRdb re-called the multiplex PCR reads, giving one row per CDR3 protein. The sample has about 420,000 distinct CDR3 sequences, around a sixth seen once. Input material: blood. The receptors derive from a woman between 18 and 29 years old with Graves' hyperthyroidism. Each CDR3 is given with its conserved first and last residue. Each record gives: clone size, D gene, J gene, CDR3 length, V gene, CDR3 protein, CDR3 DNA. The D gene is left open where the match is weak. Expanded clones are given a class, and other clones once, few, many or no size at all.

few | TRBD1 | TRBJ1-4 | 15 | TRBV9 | CASSVGTGTGEKLFF | TGTGCCAGCAGCGTGGGGACAGGGACGGGTGAAAAACTGTTTTTT
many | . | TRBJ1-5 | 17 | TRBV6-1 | CASGQGLMSIANQPQHF | TGTGCCAGCGGGCAGGGTTTGATGAGTATTGCTAATCAGCCCCAGCATTTT
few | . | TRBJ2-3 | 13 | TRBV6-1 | CACRRASTDTQYF | TGTGCCTGCCGGCGGGCTAGCACAGATACGCAGTATTTT
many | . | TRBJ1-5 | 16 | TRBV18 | CASSPPGQRINQPQHF | TGTGCCAGCTCACCACCGGGCCAGCGAATCAATCAGCCCCAGCATTTT
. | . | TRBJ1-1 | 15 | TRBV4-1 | CASSHARATVSEAFF | TGCGCCAGCAGCCACGCAAGGGCCACGGTCTCTGAAGCTTTCTTT
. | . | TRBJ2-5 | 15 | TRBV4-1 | CASSQDMAGPETQYF | TGCGCCAGCAGCCAAGATATGGCAGGGCCAGAGACCCAGTACTTC
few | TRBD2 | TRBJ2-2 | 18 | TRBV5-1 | CASSLGLAGVGNTGELFF | TGCGCCAGCAGCTTGGGACTAGCGGGGGTTGGAAACACCGGGGAGCTGTTTTTT
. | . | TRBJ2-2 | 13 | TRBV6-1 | CATSQRNTGELFF | TGTGCCACTTCCCAGCGGAACACCGGGGAGCTGTTTTTT
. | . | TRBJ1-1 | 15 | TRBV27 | CASSLQGLTNTEAFF | TGTGCCAGCAGTTTACAGGGATTGACTAACACTGAAGCTTTCTTT
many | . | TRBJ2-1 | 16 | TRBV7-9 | CASSPLQGSGNNEQFF | TGTGCCAGCAGCCCACTCCAGGGGAGCGGGAACAATGAGCAGTTCTTC
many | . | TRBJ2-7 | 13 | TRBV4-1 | CASSRNQGDEQYF | TGCGCCAGCAGCCGTAATCAGGGCGACGAGCAGTACTTC
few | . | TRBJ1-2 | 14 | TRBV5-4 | CASSEEQNLYGYTF | TGTGCCAGCAGTGAGGAGCAGAACCTCTATGGCTACACCTTC
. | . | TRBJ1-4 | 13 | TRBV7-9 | CASSPGGNEKLFF | TGTGCCAGCAGCCCGGGCGGTAATGAAAAACTGTTTTTT
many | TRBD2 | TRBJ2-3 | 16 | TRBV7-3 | CASSPPGTSGRDTQYF | TGTGCCAGCAGCCCCCCCGGGACTAGCGGGAGAGATACGCAGTATTTT
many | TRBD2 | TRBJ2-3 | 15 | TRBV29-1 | CSVGTSGDSTDTQYF | TGCAGCGTCGGGACTAGCGGAGACAGCACAGATACGCAGTATTTT
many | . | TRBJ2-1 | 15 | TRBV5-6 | CASSPLAPSYNEQFF | TGTGCCAGCAGCCCATTGGCCCCCTCCTACAATGAGCAGTTCTTC